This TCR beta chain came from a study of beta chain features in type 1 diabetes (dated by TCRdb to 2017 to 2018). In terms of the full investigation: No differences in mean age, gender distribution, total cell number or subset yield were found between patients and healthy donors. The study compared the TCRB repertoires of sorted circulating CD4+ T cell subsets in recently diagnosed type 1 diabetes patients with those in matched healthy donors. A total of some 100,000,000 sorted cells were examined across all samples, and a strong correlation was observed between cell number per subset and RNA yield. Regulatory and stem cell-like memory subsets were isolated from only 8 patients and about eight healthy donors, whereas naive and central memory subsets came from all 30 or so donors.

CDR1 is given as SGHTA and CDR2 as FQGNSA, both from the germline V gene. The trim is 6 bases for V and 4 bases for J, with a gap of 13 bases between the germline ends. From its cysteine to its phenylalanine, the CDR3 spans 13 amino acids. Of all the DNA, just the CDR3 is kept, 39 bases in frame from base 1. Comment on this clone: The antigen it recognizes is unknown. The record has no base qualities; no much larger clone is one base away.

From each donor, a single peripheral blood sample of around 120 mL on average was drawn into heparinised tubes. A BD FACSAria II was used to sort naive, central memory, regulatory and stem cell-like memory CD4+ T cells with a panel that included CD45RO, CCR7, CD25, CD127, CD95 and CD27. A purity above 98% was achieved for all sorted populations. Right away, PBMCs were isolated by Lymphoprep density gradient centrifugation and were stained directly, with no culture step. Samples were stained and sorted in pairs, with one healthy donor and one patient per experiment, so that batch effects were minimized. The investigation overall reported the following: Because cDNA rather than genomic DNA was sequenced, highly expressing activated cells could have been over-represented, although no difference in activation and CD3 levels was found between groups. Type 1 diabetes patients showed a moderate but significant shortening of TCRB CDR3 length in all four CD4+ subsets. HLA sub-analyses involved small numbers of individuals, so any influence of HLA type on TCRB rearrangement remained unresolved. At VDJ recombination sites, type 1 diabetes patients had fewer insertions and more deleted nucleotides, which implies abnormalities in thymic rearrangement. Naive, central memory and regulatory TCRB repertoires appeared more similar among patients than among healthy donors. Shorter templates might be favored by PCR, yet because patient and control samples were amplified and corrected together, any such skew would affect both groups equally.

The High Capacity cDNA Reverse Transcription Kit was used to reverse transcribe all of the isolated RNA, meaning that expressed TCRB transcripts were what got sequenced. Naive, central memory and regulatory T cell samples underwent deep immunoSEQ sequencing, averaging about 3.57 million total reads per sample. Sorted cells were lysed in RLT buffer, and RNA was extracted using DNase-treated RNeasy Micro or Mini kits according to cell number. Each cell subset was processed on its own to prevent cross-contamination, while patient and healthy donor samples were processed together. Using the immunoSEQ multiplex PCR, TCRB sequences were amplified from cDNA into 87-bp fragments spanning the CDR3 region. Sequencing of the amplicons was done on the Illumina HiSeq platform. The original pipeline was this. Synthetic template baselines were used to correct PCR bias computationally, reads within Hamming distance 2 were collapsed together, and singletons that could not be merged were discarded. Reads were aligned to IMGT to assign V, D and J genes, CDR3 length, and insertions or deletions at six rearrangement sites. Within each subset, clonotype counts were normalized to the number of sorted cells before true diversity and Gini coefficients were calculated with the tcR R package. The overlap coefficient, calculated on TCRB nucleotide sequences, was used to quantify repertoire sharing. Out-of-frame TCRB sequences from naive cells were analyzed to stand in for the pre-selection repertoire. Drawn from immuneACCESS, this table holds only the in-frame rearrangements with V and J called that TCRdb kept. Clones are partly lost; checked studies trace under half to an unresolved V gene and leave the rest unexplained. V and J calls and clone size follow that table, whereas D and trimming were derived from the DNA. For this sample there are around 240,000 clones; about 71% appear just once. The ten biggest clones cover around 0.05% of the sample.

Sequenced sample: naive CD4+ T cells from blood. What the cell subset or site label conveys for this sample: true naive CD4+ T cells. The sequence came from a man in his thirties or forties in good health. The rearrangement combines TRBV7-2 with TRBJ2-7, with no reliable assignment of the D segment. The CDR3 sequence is CASSLLEAYEQYF. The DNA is TGTGCCAGCAGTCTCCTCGAAGCTTACGAGCAGTACTTC.